The 30 T cell receptor beta chains below all came from one sample that was sequenced in a study of blood T cell repertoires in COVID-19. Profiled with immunoSEQ multiplex PCR; TCRdb holds only in-frame clones, not every one. The data contain about 300,000 clones, approximately 89% of them seen just once; the ten biggest clones take up 1.5% to 2%. The sequencing sample was made of peripheral blood. All receptors come from a young woman with COVID-19, enrolled during active disease.

The chain carries TRBV15 and TRBJ1-6; weak D call: TRBD1 (5 bases). The CDR3 length is 15 residues. Germline assignment: CDR1 LNHNV and CDR2 YYDKDF (reference sequence). Trimming removed 3 bases at V and 7 bases at J, with 13 bases between. DNA of the CDR3: TGTGCCACCAGCAGTAATCCCCAGGGAAATTCACCCCTCCACTTT. Its translation: CATSSNPQGNSPLHF.

CDR3 bases: TGTGCCACCTCGGGCAGGGGGCTGGATTCACCCCTCCACTTT. Translated: CATSGRGLDSPLHF. The chain couples TRBV15 to TRBJ1-6; 8 bases match TRBD1. The CDR3 has 14 amino acids. Trimming took 8 bases from V and 8 from J; bases not matched to a gene: 8. Per the germline V gene, CDR1 is LNHNV and CDR2 is YYDKDF (reference sequence).

This clone was observed a few times. V and J are TRBV5-6 and TRBJ2-1, with 8 bases that match TRBD1. Per germline, CDR1 SGHDT and CDR2 YYEEEE. The CDR3 extends over 11 amino acids. The CDR3, as DNA: TGTGCATCCCAGGGGGCGGTTGAGCAGTTCTTC. As protein: CASQGAVEQFF.

The chain employs TRBV12-5 and TRBJ1-1, with D possibly matching TRBD1 (5 bases). V lost 5 bases to trimming and J lost 0 bases, with 7 bases between them. The CDR3 is 13 amino acids. Germline CDR1 LGHNT, CDR2 FRNRAP. The CDR3 protein is CASGLTVNTEAFF. The DNA for the CDR3 is TGTGCTAGTGGTCTGACAGTGAACACTGAAGCTTTCTTT. Variable domain in full (rest from reference TRBV12-5 and TRBJ1-1): DARVTQTPRHKVTEMGQEVTMRCQPILGHNTVFWYRQTMMQGLELLAYFRNRAPLDDSGMPKDRFSAEMPDATLATLKIQPSEPRDSAVYFCASGLTVNTEAFFGQGTRLTVV.

As DNA, the CDR3 is TGTGCCAGCAGTCGAGGCTCAGGGATTGGCTACACCTTC. Translating gives CASSRGSGIGYTF. The chain combines TRBV6-5 with TRBJ1-2, with D perhaps matching TRBD1 (5 bases). Trimming left V 5 bases short and J 7 bases short, with 14 bases between. There are 13 residues in the CDR3. Germline V gene sequence: CDR1 MNHEY, CDR2 SVGAGI.

The genes are TRBV19 and TRBJ1-2, with D perhaps TRBD1 (6 bases). The ends were cut back, 1 base at V and 3 bases at J, with 9 bases in the middle. There are 14 residues in the CDR3. Germline V gives CDR1 LNHDA, CDR2 SQIVND (reference sequence). The CDR3 region is CASSIGTGHYGYTF. CDR3 coding DNA: TGTGCCAGTAGTATAGGAACAGGGCACTATGGCTACACCTTC.

This clone was detected only once. The CDR3 DNA reads TGTGCCAGCAGTTCCCTAAAGAGTCAGCCCCAGCATTTT. Translating gives CASSSLKSQPQHF. The V gene is TRBV12-3 or TRBV12-4, the J gene TRBJ1-5; D ambiguous. V lost 4 bases to trimming and J lost 6 bases, with 10 bases between them. This CDR3 spans 13 amino acids.

Of note for this clone: The junction departs from germline at one end; a sequencing error may be responsible. The DNA for the CDR3 is TGTGCCACCAGTAGGAGGGGCCACTCACCCCTCCACTTT. Amino acids: CATSRRGHSPLHF. The rearrangement joins TRBV6-5 to TRBJ1-6; D possibly corresponds to TRBD1 (5 bases). CDR3 length: 13 residues. Germline assignment: CDR1 MNHEY and CDR2 SVGAGI.

This chain uses TRBV24-1 with TRBJ1-1; a weak D match, TRBD1 (5 bases). The CDR3 consists of 13 residues. CDR1 and CDR2 from the germline V gene are KGHDR and SFDVKD. Trimming stripped 6 bases from V and 5 bases from J, with 12 bases between. The CDR3 sequence is CATSSGGRTEAFF. CDR3 coding DNA: TGTGCCACCAGTTCCGGGGGAAGGACTGAAGCTTTCTTT.

This chain connects TRBV4-1 to TRBJ2-7, with 11 bases aligning to TRBD2. The CDR3 sequence is 16 residues long. CDR1 MGHRA and CDR2 YSYEKL come from the germline V gene. The ends lost 0 bases at V and 2 bases at J; junction bases unmatched: 3. The CDR3 DNA reads TGCGCCAGCAGCCAAGAGGAGACTAGCGGGGCCTACGAGCAGTACTTC. It yields the protein CASSQEETSGAYEQYF.

The table lists this clone with a count of one. In nucleotides, the CDR3 is TGTGCCAGCAGCTTGAGGCGGGCCGGCGATGAGCAGTTCTTC. Encoded protein: CASSLRRAGDEQFF. The J gene is TRBJ2-1, the V gene TRBV5-5; D is perhaps TRBD2 (5 bases). Trimming cost V 1 base and J 8 bases, with 13 bases left between them. Germline lookup yields CDR1 SGHKS and CDR2 YYEKEE (reference sequence). CDR3 size: 14 residues.

The chain combines TRBV7-8 with TRBJ1-2; 8 nucleotides agree with TRBD1. The CDR3 totals 14 residues. V shed 4 bases and J 4 bases; nucleotides not matched to a gene: 5. From germline, CDR1 is SGHVS and CDR2 FQNEAQ. In nucleotides, the CDR3 is TGTGCCAGCAGCTCCCGACAGGGGATCTATGGCTACACCTTC. Its translation: CASSSRQGIYGYTF.

The chain recombines TRBV5-4 with TRBJ1-2; possibly TRBD1 for D (5 bases). This CDR3 region has 12 residues. Germline CDR1 reads SGHNT; CDR2 reads YYREEE (reference sequence). V was shortened by 0 bases and J by 13 bases, with 13 bases between the two germline ends. The CDR3 sequence is CASSLARQGSTF. As DNA, the CDR3 is TGTGCCAGCAGCTTGGCCCGGCAGGGAAGCACCTTC. Complete variable domain (other parts from reference TRBV5-4 and TRBJ1-2): ETGVTQSPTHLIKTRGQQVTLRCSSQSGHNTVSWYQQALGQGPQFIFQYYREEENGRGNFPPRFSGLQFPNYSSELNVNALELDDSALYLCASSLARQGSTFGSGTRLTVV.

This clone was picked up one time. J is TRBJ1-1 and V is TRBV19, with TRBD1 as a possible D gene (6 bases). The CDR3 is 14 amino acids. Germline V lookup: CDR1 LNHDA, CDR2 SQIVND (reference sequence). V was clipped by 6 bases and J by 6 bases, with 17 bases between them. CDR3 DNA sequence: TGTGCCAGTAGCCGAACAGGGTCCTCGCCTGAAGCTTTCTTT. This codes for CASSRTGSSPEAFF.

The chain employs TRBV6-5 and TRBJ1-2; TRBD1 matches 7 bases. This CDR3 region has 14 residues. Germline CDR1 is MNHEY and CDR2 is SVGAGI. Germline trimming cut 2 bases from V and 4 bases from J; bases unmatched to any gene: 4. The CDR3 nucleotides are TGTGCCAGCAGTTACGTCGCAGGGGGCTATGGCTACACCTTC. Residues: CASSYVAGGYGYTF.

The rearrangement links TRBV4-2 to TRBJ1-6; a possible D gene is TRBD1 (5 bases). The CDR3 covers 18 residues. Looked up from germline, CDR1 is LGHNA and CDR2 is YNFKEQ. Trimming pared 0 bases from V and 7 bases from J, leaving 19 bases between. The chain's CDR3 is CASSQDIGAGEGNSPLHF. In nucleotides, the CDR3 is TGTGCCAGCAGCCAAGATATCGGGGCGGGGGAAGGCAATTCACCCCTCCACTTT.

This chain joins TRBV7-2 and TRBJ1-2; D not certain. Trimming pared 0 bases from V and 2 bases from J, leaving 19 bases between. Per the germline V gene, CDR1 is SGHTA and CDR2 is FQGNSA. The CDR3 is made up of 18 amino acids. This CDR3 is CASSLALGGTSANYGYTF. DNA for the CDR3: TGTGCCAGCAGCTTAGCCCTTGGAGGCACCTCTGCCAACTATGGCTACACCTTC.

This clone occurred a few times. The chain combines TRBV6-2 or TRBV6-3 with TRBJ2-7, with D hard to call. Germline assignment: CDR1 MNHEY and CDR2 SVGEGT. The CDR3 contains 11 residues. V was shortened by 6 bases and J by 2 bases, with 5 bases between the two germline ends. Here the CDR3 reads CASSSTYEQYF. The CDR3 bases are TGTGCCAGCAGCTCCACCTACGAGCAGTACTTC.

J is TRBJ1-6 and V is TRBV10-3, with D hard to call. V shed 4 bases and J shed 10 bases, with 8 bases lying between them. The CDR3 runs 12 residues. Germline V gene lookup returns CDR1 ENHRY and CDR2 SYGVKD. CDR3 nucleotide sequence: TGTGCCATCAGTGCTACGGAGTCACCCCTCCACTTT. Amino acid sequence: CAISATESPLHF.

J is TRBJ1-1 and V is TRBV6-5; D gene uncertain. Germline V lookup: CDR1 MNHEY, CDR2 SVGAGI. Trimming cost V 6 bases and J 1 base, with 6 bases left between them. This CDR3 is 12 amino acids long. CDR3 sequence: CASSAGNTEAFF. In DNA, the CDR3 is TGTGCCAGCAGCGCAGGGAACACTGAAGCTTTCTTT.

The chain is built from TRBV5-1 and TRBJ2-1, with D unresolved. V shed 4 bases and J shed 1 base, with 15 bases lying between them. Germline values: CDR1 SGHRS, CDR2 YFSETQ. The CDR3 sequence is 16 residues long. This CDR3 reads CASSAEAGGSYNEQFF. CDR3 DNA sequence: TGCGCCAGCAGCGCAGAAGCAGGTGGATCCTACAATGAGCAGTTCTTC.

The rearrangement uses TRBV6-5 and TRBJ2-4, with no clear D. The CDR3 extends over 13 amino acids. From germline, CDR1 is MNHEY and CDR2 SVGAGI. Trimming stripped 2 bases from V and 8 bases from J, with 10 bases between. The CDR3 is CASSYDRRDIQYF. CDR3 sequence (DNA): TGTGCCAGCAGTTACGACCGGAGAGACATTCAGTACTTC.

This chain uses TRBV19 with TRBJ2-2; 12 bases fit TRBD1. Germline values: CDR1 LNHDA, CDR2 SQIVND (reference sequence). V gave up 6 bases and J gave up 4 bases; unmatched junction bases: 3. CDR3 length equals 15 residues. CDR3 nucleotides: TGTGCCAGTAGGGGGACAGGGGGCATCACCGGGGAGCTGTTTTTT. Encoded protein: CASRGTGGITGELFF.

V gene TRBV10-2 combines with J gene TRBJ1-1; possibly TRBD1 for D (6 bases). The CDR3 runs to 14 residues. The germline V gene has CDR1 WSHSY and CDR2 SAAADI. Trimming left V 4 bases short and J 1 base short, with 10 bases between. The CDR3 nucleotides are TGCGCCAGCAGTGTCGGGGGGCCGAACACTGAAGCTTTCTTT. Protein product: CASSVGGPNTEAFF.

The chain recombines TRBV6-5 with TRBJ2-3, with 9 bases matching TRBD2. This CDR3 is 15 amino acids long. In germline, CDR1 is MNHEY, CDR2 SVGAGI. J gave up 2 bases and V 4 bases, and 4 bases lay outside the gene matches. The CDR3 DNA follows: TGTGCCAGCAGTTCGAGCGGGGGGACCACAGATACGCAGTATTTT. Translated, it gives CASSSSGGTTDTQYF.

This clone was counted a single time. This CDR3 is CASSLTGYNEQFF. The CDR3 DNA sequence: TGCGCCAGCAGCTTAACAGGGTACAATGAGCAGTTCTTC. The V and J genes are TRBV5-1 and TRBJ2-1; a weak D match, TRBD1 (6 bases). Germline CDR1 SGHRS, CDR2 YFSETQ. V dropped 2 bases and J dropped 4 bases, with 7 bases sitting between them. The CDR3 length is 13 residues.

The rearrangement uses TRBV10-3 and TRBJ1-3; a possible D gene is TRBD1 (5 bases). The CDR3 is 16 amino acids. V was trimmed by 2 bases and J by 9 bases, leaving 20 bases between them. Germline V lookup: CDR1 ENHRY, CDR2 SYGVKD. The CDR3 loop reads CAISEAAQSWGGTIYF. In DNA, the CDR3 is TGTGCCATCAGTGAGGCCGCCCAGTCGTGGGGGGGCACCATATATTTT.

This clone was observed a single time. The gene calls are TRBV24-1 and TRBJ2-5; 7 nucleotides align to TRBD2. Unmatched junction bases numbered 8, after V lost 1 base and J lost 4 bases. The germline V gene has CDR1 KGHDR and CDR2 SFDVKD. This CDR3 has 16 residues. In DNA, the CDR3 is TGTGCCACCAGTGATTTAGCGGGGAAGGATGGAGAGACCCAGTACTTC. Translation: CATSDLAGKDGETQYF.

This clone was seen more than once but under ten times. This CDR3 is CASSQERRSGYTF. Here the CDR3 DNA reads TGTGCCAGCAGCCAAGAACGAAGGAGTGGCTACACCTTC. The chain combines TRBV14 with TRBJ1-2; D unresolved. CDR1 is SGHDN, CDR2 FVKESK, per germline. The CDR3 runs 13 residues. Trimming took 0 bases from V and 7 from J, leaving 9 bases between them.

This chain links TRBV7-8 with TRBJ2-5; D perhaps matches TRBD2 (5 bases). V was cut by 6 bases and J by 4 bases, with 18 bases left in between. The CDR3 runs 15 residues. CDR1 and CDR2 from the germline V gene are SGHVS and FQNEAQ. The CDR3 region is CASRRDRVLGETQYF. For the CDR3, the DNA is TGTGCCAGCAGGAGGGATCGGGTTTTGGGAGAGACCCAGTACTTC.